The 19 T cell receptor beta chains reported below all come from one sample, sequenced in a study of cytomegalovirus exposure and HLA in healthy donors. Vbeta (60) and Jbeta (13) primers were used in the PCR. The table came from immunoSEQ multiplex PCR; TCRdb's copy has only in-frame clones and leaves some out. The sample holds approximately 190,000 clones, about 70% seen once. The source material was PBMCs. The receptors derive from a man aged 35-49 years in good health and CMV-seropositive.

The chain combines TRBV7-2 with TRBJ2-3; TRBD2 aligns across 9 bases. The CDR3 contains 15 residues. V was clipped by 3 bases and J by 3 bases; unmatched bases: 4. Germline-derived CDR1 and CDR2 are SGHTA and FQGNSA. CDR3 sequence reads: CASSFKAGGTDTQYF. The CDR3 DNA is TGTGCCAGCAGCTTCAAAGCGGGGGGAACAGATACGCAGTATTTT.

This chain connects TRBV11-2 to TRBJ2-7, with TRBD1 identical over 7 bases. Unmatched junction bases numbered 3, after V lost 1 base and J lost 0 bases. Germline V gene data show CDR1 as SGHAT and CDR2 as FQNNGV. The CDR3 consists of 15 residues. The CDR3 DNA is TGTGCCAGCAGCTTAGGGTGGGACAGCTCCTACGAGCAGTACTTC. It codes for CASSLGWDSSYEQYF.

The rearrangement uses TRBV5-4 and TRBJ2-3, with a tentative D call TRBD2 (5 bases). The CDR3 extends over 16 amino acids. Germline V gene data show CDR1 as SGHNT and CDR2 as YYREEE (reference sequence). V was shortened by 4 bases and J by 4 bases, with 19 bases between the two germline ends. CDR3 DNA sequence: TGTGCCAGCAGCCCGGGGTCCAACAGACTCGCAGATACGCAGTATTTT. The encoded protein is CASSPGSNRLADTQYF.

This clone was recorded a few times. The V call is TRBV4-1, the J call TRBJ2-7; 7 bases are shared with TRBD1. Trimming took 4 bases from V and 4 from J; bases not matched to a gene: 7. The CDR3 has 14 residues. The germline CDR1 and CDR2 sequences are MGHRA and YSYEKL. The CDR3 here is CASSPQQGLYEQYF. The DNA for the CDR3 is TGCGCCAGCAGCCCCCAACAGGGGCTGTACGAGCAGTACTTC.

The chain uses TRBV6-5 and TRBJ2-3; 7 nucleotides match TRBD2. This CDR3 has 13 residues. The germline CDR1 and CDR2 sequences are MNHEY and SVGAGI. V was pared by 6 bases and J by 2 bases, with 2 bases of the junction left unmatched. The CDR3 DNA follows: TGTGCCAGCAGACTAGCGCCCACAGATACGCAGTATTTT. It specifies CASRLAPTDTQYF.

The gene calls are TRBV7-7 and TRBJ2-5, with a possible D match to TRBD2 (6 bases). The CDR3 contains 16 residues. The germline V gene has CDR1 SSHAT and CDR2 FNYEAQ (reference sequence). The V end was cut by 4 bases, the J end by 4 bases, with 19 bases between. CDR3 sequence: CASSSGRGEAVETQYF. The CDR3 nucleotides read TGTGCCAGCAGCTCGGGGAGAGGGGAGGCTGTAGAGACCCAGTACTTC.

This chain links TRBV5-1 with TRBJ1-2; D gene unclear. In germline, CDR1 is SGHRS, CDR2 YFSETQ. The CDR3 spans 13 residues. V was shortened by 2 bases and J by 2 bases, with 7 bases between the two germline ends. CDR3 bases: TGCGCCAGCAGCTTTTCGGGGAACTATGGCTACACCTTC. Its translation is CASSFSGNYGYTF.

This clone appeared a single time. The rearrangement uses TRBV19 and TRBJ2-5; 8 nucleotides align to TRBD2. V was pared by 4 bases and J by 2 bases, with 12 bases of the junction left unmatched. The CDR3 consists of 17 residues. Germline V gene sequence: CDR1 LNHDA, CDR2 SQIVND (reference sequence). Here the CDR3 reads CASSTFFGGAVQETQYF. The CDR3 DNA follows: TGTGCCAGTAGTACTTTTTTCGGGGGGGCCGTACAAGAGACCCAGTACTTC.

The genes are TRBV14 and TRBJ1-1, with D unclear. This CDR3 has 16 amino acids. The germline gives CDR1 SGHDN, CDR2 FVKESK. V was trimmed by 4 bases and J by 0 bases, leaving 15 bases between them. The CDR3 loop reads CASSPQDVYLNTEAFF. As DNA, the CDR3 is TGTGCCAGCAGCCCCCAAGATGTCTATTTGAACACTGAAGCTTTCTTT. Full variable domain (remainder filled in from reference TRBV14 and TRBJ1-1): EAGVTQFPSHSVIEKGQTVTLRCDPISGHDNLYWYRRVMGKEIKFLLHFVKESKQDESGMPNNRFLAERTGGTYSTLKVQPAELEDSGVYFCASSPQDVYLNTEAFFGQGTRLTVV.

V gene TRBV5-1 combines with J gene TRBJ1-5; weak D call: TRBD1 (5 bases). Germline V CDR1 and CDR2: SGHRS, YFSETQ. The germline V and J ends were trimmed by 4 bases and 3 bases, with 11 bases remaining between them. The CDR3 runs 14 residues. CDR3 in DNA: TGCGCCAGCAGCCCCGACAGCCCCAATCAGCCCCAGCATTTT. Residues: CASSPDSPNQPQHF.

The chain recombines TRBV7-9 with TRBJ1-1; 7 nucleotides agree with TRBD1. The length of the CDR3 is 15 residues. With 4 bases clipped from V and 0 bases from J, the junction kept 5 bases outside the gene matches. The germline V gene has CDR1 SEHNR and CDR2 FQNEAQ (reference sequence). CDR3 loop: CASSSPTGMNTEAFF. In DNA form, the CDR3 reads TGTGCCAGCAGCTCGCCGACAGGGATGAACACTGAAGCTTTCTTT.

The chain links TRBV2 to TRBJ2-7, with D uncertain. The CDR3 extends over 14 amino acids. Germline V gene sequence: CDR1 SNHLY, CDR2 FYNNEI. Between the trimmed V and J ends, which lost 6 bases and 2 bases, there was a span of 14 bases. CDR3 region: CASSPVYSPYEQYF. The CDR3 region has the DNA TGTGCCAGCAGCCCCGTCTACAGTCCCTACGAGCAGTACTTC.

The rearrangement uses TRBV18 and TRBJ1-6, with D perhaps matching TRBD1 (5 bases). Trimming removed 2 bases at V and 5 bases at J, with 7 bases between. Germline V gives CDR1 KGHSH, CDR2 LQKENI. This CDR3 has 14 residues. As DNA, the CDR3 is TGTGCCAGCTCACCAGACAGCAATAATTCACCCCTCCACTTT. Its translation is CASSPDSNNSPLHF.

The rearrangement uses TRBV4-2 and TRBJ2-3, with D tentatively TRBD2 (6 bases). CDR1 and CDR2 from the germline V gene are LGHNA and YNFKEQ. The V end lost 1 base, the J end lost 3 bases, and 11 bases lay between the germline ends. The CDR3 covers 15 residues. The CDR3 nucleotides are TGTGCCAGCAGCCAAGGGCGGGGCGATACAGATACGCAGTATTTT. As protein: CASSQGRGDTDTQYF.

The CDR3 loop is CASSPTGSTTGELFF. The CDR3, as DNA: TGCGCCAGCAGCCCAACAGGGTCGACCACCGGGGAGCTGTTTTTT. The V gene is TRBV5-1, the J gene TRBJ2-2; TRBD1 is a possible D gene (6 bases). Germline assignment: CDR1 SGHRS and CDR2 YFSETQ. The CDR3 contains 15 residues. The germline V and J ends were trimmed by 4 bases and 4 bases, with 14 bases remaining between them.

This clone was seen a single time. V gene TRBV9 combines with J gene TRBJ2-2, with D possibly being TRBD1 (6 bases). The CDR3 runs to 15 residues. CDR1 and CDR2 from the germline V gene are SGDLS and YYNGEE. Trimming took off 0 bases at V and 7 bases at J, with 13 bases between the two ends. The CDR3: CASSVDGRGSGELFF. DNA for the CDR3: TGTGCCAGCAGCGTAGATGGCAGGGGAAGCGGGGAGCTGTTTTTT.

CDR3 protein: CASRVGANTEAFF. CDR3 nucleotides: TGTGCCAGCAGGGTGGGGGCGAACACTGAAGCTTTCTTT. The rearrangement links TRBV7-9 to TRBJ1-1, with D possibly matching TRBD1 (6 bases). The CDR3 is 13 amino acids. CDR1 and CDR2 from the germline V gene are SEHNR and FQNEAQ (reference sequence). The V end lost 6 bases, the J end lost 1 base, and 9 bases lay between the germline ends. The full variable domain, completed using reference TRBV7-9 and TRBJ1-1, is DTGVSQNPRHKITKRGQNVTFRCDPISEHNRLYWYRQTLGQGPEFLTYFQNEAQLEKSRLLSDRFSAERPKGSFSTLEIQRTEQGDSAMYLCASRVGANTEAFFGQGTRLTVV.

This clone was observed a few times. Distinct nucleotide sequences in the sample also encode this CDR3. This chain connects TRBV6-5 to TRBJ2-7, with 8 positions matching TRBD1. This CDR3 has 14 amino acids. V lost 4 bases to trimming and J lost 1 base; unmatched junction nucleotides: 3. CDR1 and CDR2 (germline): MNHEY, SVGAGI. The CDR3 DNA sequence: TGTGCCAGCAGTTCCACAGGGGGATCCTACGAGCAGTACTTC. It translates to CASSSTGGSYEQYF.

The chain links TRBV27 to TRBJ2-3; D remains ambiguous. Germline V CDR1 and CDR2: MNHEY, SMNVEV (reference sequence). Trimming left V 4 bases short and J 2 bases short, with 10 bases between. This CDR3 contains 14 residues. CDR3 nucleotides: TGTGCCAGCAGTTGGTGGCAGGACACAGATACGCAGTATTTT. It encodes CASSWWQDTDTQYF.